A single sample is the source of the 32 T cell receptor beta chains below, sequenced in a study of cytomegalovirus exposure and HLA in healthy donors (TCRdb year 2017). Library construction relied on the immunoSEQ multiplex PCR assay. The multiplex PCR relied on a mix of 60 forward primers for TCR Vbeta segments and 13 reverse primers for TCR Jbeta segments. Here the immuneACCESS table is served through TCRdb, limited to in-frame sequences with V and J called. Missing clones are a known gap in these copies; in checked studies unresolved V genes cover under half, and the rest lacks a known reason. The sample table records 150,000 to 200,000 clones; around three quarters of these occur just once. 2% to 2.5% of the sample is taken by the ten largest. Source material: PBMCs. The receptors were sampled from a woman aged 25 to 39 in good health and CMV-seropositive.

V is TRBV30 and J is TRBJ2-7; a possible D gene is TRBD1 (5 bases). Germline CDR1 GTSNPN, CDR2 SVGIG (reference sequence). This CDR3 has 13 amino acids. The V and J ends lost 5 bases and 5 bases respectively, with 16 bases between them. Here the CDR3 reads CAWGRQGRDEQYF. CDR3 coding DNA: TGTGCCTGGGGCCGGCAGGGAAGGGACGAGCAGTACTTC. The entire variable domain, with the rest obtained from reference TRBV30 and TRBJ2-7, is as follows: SQTIHQWPATLVQPVGSPLSLECTVEGTSNPNLYWYRQAAGRGLQLLFYSVGIGQISSEVPQNLSASRPQDRQFILSSKKLLLSDSGFYLCAWGRQGRDEQYFGPGTRLTVT.

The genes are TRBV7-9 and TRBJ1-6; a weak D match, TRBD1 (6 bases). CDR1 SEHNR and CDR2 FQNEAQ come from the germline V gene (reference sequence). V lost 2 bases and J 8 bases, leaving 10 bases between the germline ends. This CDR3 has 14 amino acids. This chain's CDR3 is CASSLRAGDSPLHF. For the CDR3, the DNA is TGTGCCAGCAGCTTAAGGGCAGGGGATTCACCCCTCCACTTT.

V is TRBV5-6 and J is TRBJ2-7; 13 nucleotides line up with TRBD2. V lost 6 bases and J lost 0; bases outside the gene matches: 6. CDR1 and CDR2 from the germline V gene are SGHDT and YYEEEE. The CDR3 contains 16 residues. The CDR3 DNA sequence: TGTGCCAGCACCGGGACTAGCGGGGCAAGCTCCTACGAGCAGTACTTC. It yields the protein CASTGTSGASSYEQYF. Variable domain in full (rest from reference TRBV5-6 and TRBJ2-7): DAGVTQSPTHLIKTRGQQVTLRCSPKSGHDTVSWYQQALGQGPQFIFQYYEEEERQRGNFPDRFSGHQFPNYSSELNVNALLLGDSALYLCASTGTSGASSYEQYFGPGTRLTVT.

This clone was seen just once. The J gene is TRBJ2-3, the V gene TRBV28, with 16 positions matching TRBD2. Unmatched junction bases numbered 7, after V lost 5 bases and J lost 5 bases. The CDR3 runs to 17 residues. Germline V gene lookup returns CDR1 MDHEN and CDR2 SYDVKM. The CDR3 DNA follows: TGTGCCAGCAGTGCGGGACTAGCGGGGGGGCGAGGAGATACGCAGTATTTT. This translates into CASSAGLAGGRGDTQYF. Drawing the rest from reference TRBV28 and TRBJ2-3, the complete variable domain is DVKVTQSSRYLVKRTGEKVFLECVQDMDHENMFWYRQDPGLGLRLIYFSYDVKMKEKGDIPEGYSVSREKKERFSLILESASTNQTSMYLCASSAGLAGGRGDTQYFGPGTRLTVL.

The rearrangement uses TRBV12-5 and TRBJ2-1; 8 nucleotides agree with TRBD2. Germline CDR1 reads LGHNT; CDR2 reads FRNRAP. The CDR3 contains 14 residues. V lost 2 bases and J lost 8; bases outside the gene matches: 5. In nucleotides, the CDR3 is TGTGCTAGTGGTTTGCGGGGGGGGTCGGATGAGCAGTTCTTC. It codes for CASGLRGGSDEQFF.

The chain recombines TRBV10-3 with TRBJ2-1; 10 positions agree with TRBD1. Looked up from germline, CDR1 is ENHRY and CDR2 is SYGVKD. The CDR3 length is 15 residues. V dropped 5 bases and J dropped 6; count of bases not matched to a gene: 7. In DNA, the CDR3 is TGTGCCATCAGTTACCGGGACAGGGGCATCAATGAGCAGTTCTTC. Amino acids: CAISYRDRGINEQFF.

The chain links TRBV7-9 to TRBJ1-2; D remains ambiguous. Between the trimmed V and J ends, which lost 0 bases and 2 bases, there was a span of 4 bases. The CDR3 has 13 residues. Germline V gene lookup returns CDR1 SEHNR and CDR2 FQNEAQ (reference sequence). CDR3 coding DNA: TGTGCCAGCAGCTTAGCAGAGAACTATGGCTACACCTTC. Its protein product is CASSLAENYGYTF. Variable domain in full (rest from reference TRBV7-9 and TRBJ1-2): DTGVSQNPRHKITKRGQNVTFRCDPISEHNRLYWYRQTLGQGPEFLTYFQNEAQLEKSRLLSDRFSAERPKGSFSTLEIQRTEQGDSAMYLCASSLAENYGYTFGSGTRLTVV.

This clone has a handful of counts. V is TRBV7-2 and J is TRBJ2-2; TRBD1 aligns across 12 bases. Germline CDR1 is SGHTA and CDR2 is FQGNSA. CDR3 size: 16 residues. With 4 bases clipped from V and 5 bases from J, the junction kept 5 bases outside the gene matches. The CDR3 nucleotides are TGTGCCAGCAGCTCGGGACAGGGGGCGTTAACCGGGGAGCTGTTTTTT. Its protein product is CASSSGQGALTGELFF.

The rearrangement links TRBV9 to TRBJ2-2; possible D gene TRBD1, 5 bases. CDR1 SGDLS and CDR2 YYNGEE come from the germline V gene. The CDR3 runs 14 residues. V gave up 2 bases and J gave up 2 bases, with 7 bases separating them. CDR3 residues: CASSVQGNTGELFF. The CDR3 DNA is TGTGCCAGCAGCGTGCAGGGTAACACCGGGGAGCTGTTTTTT. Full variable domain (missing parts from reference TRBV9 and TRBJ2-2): DSGVTQTPKHLITATGQRVTLRCSPRSGDLSVYWYQQSLDQGLQFLIQYYNGEERAKGNILERFSAQQFPDLHSELNLSSLELGDSALYFCASSVQGNTGELFFGEGSRLTVL.

The CDR3 DNA is TGTGCCAGCAGCTGGGGACTAGAGGGGGTCGGGGAGCTGTTTTTT. Amino acid sequence: CASSWGLEGVGELFF. V and J are TRBV9 and TRBJ2-2; 8 bases are a match to TRBD2. Germline V lookup: CDR1 SGDLS, CDR2 YYNGEE. After removal of 4 bases from V and 7 bases from J, the junction contained 9 bases not matched to a gene. This CDR3 has 15 amino acids.

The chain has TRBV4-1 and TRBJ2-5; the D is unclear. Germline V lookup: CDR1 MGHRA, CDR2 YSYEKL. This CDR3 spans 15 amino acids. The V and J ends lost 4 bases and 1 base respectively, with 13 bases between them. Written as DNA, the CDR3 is TGCGCCAGCAGCCCCCGTTCCCACAGCCAAGAGACCCAGTACTTC. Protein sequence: CASSPRSHSQETQYF.

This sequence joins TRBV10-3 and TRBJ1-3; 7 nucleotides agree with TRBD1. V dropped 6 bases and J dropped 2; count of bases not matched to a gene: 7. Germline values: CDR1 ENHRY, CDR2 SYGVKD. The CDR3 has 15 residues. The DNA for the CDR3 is TGTGCCATCAGCCCTCGAGACAGGGCTGGAAACACCATATATTTT. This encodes CAISPRDRAGNTIYF.

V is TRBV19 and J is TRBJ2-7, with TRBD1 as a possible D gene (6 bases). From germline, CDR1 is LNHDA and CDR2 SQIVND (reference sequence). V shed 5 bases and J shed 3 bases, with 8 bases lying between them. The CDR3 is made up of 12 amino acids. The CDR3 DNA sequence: TGTGCCAGTAGTGGGGGCCGCTACGAGCAGTACTTC. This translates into CASSGGRYEQYF.

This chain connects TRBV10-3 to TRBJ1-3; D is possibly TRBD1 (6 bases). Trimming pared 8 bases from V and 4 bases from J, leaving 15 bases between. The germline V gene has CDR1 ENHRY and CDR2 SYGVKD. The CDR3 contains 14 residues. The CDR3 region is CAIRIQGTGNTIYF. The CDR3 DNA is TGTGCCATCCGAATACAGGGAACGGGAAACACCATATATTTT.

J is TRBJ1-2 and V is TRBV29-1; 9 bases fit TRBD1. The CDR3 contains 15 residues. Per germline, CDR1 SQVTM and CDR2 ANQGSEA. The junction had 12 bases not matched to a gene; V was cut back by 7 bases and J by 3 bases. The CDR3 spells CSAVRWDREYYGYTF. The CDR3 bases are TGCAGCGCCGTCCGTTGGGACAGGGAATACTATGGCTACACCTTC.

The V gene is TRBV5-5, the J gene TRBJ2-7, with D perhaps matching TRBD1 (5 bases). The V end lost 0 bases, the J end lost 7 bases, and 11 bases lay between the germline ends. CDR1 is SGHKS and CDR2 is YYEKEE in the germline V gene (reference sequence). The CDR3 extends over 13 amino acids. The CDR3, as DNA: TGTGCCAGCAGCTTGGGGGCAGGGCGGGAGCAGTACTTC. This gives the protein CASSLGAGREQYF.

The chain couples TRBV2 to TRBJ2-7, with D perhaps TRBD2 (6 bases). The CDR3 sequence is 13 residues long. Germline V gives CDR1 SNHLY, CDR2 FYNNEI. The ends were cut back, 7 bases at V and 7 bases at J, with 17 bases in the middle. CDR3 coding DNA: TGTGCCAGCACCCGGGAGTCCGGGGTAGAGCAGTACTTC. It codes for CASTRESGVEQYF.

The CDR3 coding sequence is TGTGCCAGCTCACCGAGGGATACGCAGTATTTT. Encoded protein: CASSPRDTQYF. V usage is TRBV18 and J usage is TRBJ2-3; D gene uncertain. Trimming took 3 bases from V and 6 from J, leaving 4 bases between them. Germline CDR1 and CDR2: KGHSH and LQKENI. This CDR3 has 11 residues.

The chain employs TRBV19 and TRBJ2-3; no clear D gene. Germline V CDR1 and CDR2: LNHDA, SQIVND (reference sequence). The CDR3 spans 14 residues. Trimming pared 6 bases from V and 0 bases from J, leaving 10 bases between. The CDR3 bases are TGTGCCAGTAGCCCCTATACTAGCACAGATACGCAGTATTTT. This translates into CASSPYTSTDTQYF. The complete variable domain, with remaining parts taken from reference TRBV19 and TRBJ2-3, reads DGGITQSPKYLFRKEGQNVTLSCEQNLNHDAMYWYRQDPGQGLRLIYYSQIVNDFQKGDIAEGYSVSREKKESFPLTVTSAQKNPTAFYLCASSPYTSTDTQYFGPGTRLTVL.

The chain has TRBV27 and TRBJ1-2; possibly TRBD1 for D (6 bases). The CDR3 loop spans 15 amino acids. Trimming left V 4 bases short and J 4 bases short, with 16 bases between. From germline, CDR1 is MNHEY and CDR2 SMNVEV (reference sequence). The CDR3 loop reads CASSSGQLEAYGYTF. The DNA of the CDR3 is TGTGCCAGCAGTTCCGGACAGTTAGAGGCCTATGGCTACACCTTC.

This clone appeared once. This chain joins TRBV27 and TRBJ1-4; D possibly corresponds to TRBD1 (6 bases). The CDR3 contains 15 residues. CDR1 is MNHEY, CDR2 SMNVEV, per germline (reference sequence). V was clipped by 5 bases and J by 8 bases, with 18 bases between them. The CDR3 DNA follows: TGTGCCAGCAGTCCGAGTACAGGGATTCGCGAAAAACTGTTTTTT. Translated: CASSPSTGIREKLFF.

CDR3 loop: CASSLTPGQSSNTEAFF. CDR3 in DNA: TGTGCCAGCAGCTTAACCCCGGGACAGAGTTCTAACACTGAAGCTTTCTTT. V is TRBV5-5 and J is TRBJ1-1, with 7 positions matching TRBD1. Unmatched junction bases numbered 12, after V lost 2 bases and J lost 2 bases. Germline CDR1 SGHKS, CDR2 YYEKEE (reference sequence). This CDR3 region has 17 residues.

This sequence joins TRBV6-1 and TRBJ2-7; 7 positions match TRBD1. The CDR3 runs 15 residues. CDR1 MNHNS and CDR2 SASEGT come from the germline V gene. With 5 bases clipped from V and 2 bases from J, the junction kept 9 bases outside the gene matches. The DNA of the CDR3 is TGTGCCAGCAGTCCACAGGGACAGCGCCCCTACGAGCAGTACTTC. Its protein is CASSPQGQRPYEQYF.

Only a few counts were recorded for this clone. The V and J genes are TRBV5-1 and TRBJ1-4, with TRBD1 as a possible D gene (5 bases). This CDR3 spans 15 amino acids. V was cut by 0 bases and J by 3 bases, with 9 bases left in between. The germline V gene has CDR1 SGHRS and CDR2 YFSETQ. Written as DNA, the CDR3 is TGCGCCAGCAGCTTGGAAGGGGCATCTAATGAAAAACTGTTTTTT. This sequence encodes CASSLEGASNEKLFF.

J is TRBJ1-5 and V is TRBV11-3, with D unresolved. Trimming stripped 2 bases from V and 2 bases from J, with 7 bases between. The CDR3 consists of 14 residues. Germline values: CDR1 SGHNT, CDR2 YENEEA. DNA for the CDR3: TGTGCCAGCAGCTTAAGAGGGCGCAATCAGCCCCAGCATTTT. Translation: CASSLRGRNQPQHF.

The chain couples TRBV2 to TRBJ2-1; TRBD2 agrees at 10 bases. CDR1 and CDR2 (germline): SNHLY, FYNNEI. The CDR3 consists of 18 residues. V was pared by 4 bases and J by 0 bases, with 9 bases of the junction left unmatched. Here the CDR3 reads CASSAFASGGFSYNEQFF. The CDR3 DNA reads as TGTGCCAGCAGTGCATTCGCTAGCGGGGGCTTCTCCTACAATGAGCAGTTCTTC.

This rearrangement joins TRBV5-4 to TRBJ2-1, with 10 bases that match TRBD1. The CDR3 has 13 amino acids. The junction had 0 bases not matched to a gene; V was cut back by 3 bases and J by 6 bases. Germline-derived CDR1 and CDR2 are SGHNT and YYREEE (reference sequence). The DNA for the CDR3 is TGTGCCAGCAGCTGGACAGGGGGCAATGAGCAGTTCTTC. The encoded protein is CASSWTGGNEQFF.

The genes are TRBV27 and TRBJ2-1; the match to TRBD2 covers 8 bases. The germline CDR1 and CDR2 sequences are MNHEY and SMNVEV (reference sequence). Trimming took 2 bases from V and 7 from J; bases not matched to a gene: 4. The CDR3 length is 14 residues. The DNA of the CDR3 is TGTGCCAGCAGTTTACGCGGGGGGCCAAATGAGCAGTTCTTC. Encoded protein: CASSLRGGPNEQFF.

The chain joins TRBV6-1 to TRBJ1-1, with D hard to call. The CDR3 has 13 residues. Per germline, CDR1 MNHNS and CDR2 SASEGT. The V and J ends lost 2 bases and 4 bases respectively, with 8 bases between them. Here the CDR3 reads CASSESRVTEAFF. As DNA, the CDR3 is TGTGCCAGCAGTGAATCACGGGTCACTGAAGCTTTCTTT.

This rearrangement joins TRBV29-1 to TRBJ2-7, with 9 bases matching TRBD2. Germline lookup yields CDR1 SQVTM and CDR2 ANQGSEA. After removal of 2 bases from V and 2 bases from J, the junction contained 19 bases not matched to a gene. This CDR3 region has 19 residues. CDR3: CSVEKLSSGGPYSTYEQYF. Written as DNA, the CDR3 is TGCAGCGTTGAAAAGCTCAGTAGCGGGGGCCCCTACTCCACCTACGAGCAGTACTTC.

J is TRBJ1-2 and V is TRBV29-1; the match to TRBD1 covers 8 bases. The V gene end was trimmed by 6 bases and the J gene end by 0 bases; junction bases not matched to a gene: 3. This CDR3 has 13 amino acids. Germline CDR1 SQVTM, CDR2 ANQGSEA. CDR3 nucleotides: TGCAGCGTGGGGACAGGAGCTAACTATGGCTACACCTTC. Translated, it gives CSVGTGANYGYTF.

This CDR3 reads CASSQDHLGQGGNTIYF. The CDR3 DNA reads TGCGCCAGCAGCCAAGATCACTTGGGACAGGGAGGAAACACCATATATTTT. V usage is TRBV4-3 and J usage is TRBJ1-3; TRBD1 matches at 9 bases. CDR3 length: 17 residues. V shed 0 bases and J 4 bases; nucleotides not matched to a gene: 7. Germline-derived CDR1 and CDR2 are LGHNA and YSLEER.